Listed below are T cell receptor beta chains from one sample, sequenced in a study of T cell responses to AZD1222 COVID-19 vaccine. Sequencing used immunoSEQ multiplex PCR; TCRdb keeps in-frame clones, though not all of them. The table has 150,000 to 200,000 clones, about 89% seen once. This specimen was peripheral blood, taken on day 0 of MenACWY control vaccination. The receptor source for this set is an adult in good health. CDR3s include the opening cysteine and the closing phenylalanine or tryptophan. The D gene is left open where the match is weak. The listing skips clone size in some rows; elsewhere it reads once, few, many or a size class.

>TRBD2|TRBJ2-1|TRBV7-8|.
CASSSATGLAGGSYEQFF
TGTGCCAGCAGCTCCGCCACGGGACTAGCGGGAGGAAGCTATGAGCAGTTCTTC
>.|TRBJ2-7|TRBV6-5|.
CASSQLGTSYEQYF
TGTGCCAGCAGTCAACTCGGGACATCCTACGAGCAGTACTTC
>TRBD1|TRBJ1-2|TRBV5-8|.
CASSLGQLNYGYTF
TGTGCCAGCAGCCTGGGACAGCTTAACTATGGCTACACCTTC
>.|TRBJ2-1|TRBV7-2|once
CASSLDGLRNEQFF
TGTGCCAGCAGCTTAGACGGGCTTAGGAATGAGCAGTTCTTC
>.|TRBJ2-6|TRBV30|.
CAWSAGHFSGANVLTF
TGTGCCTGGAGTGCAGGACATTTCTCTGGGGCCAACGTCCTGACTTTC
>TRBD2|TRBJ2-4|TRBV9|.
CASSVGSGGAMTKNIQYF
TGTGCCAGCAGCGTAGGTAGCGGGGGGGCCATGACCAAAAACATTCAGTACTTC
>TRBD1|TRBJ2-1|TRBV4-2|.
CASSHLSGTGGGYEQFF
TGTGCCAGCAGCCACCTCTCCGGGACAGGGGGCGGGTATGAGCAGTTCTTC
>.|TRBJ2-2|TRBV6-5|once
CASRPQGGGTGELFF
TGTGCCAGCAGGCCACAGGGAGGGGGCACCGGGGAGCTGTTTTTT
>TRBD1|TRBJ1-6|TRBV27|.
CASSRGLDNSPLHF
TGTGCCAGCAGCAGGGGGCTTGACAATTCACCCCTCCACTTT
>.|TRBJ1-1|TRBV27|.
CASSLGQWGTVAFF
TGTGCCAGCAGTTTAGGACAGTGGGGGACGGTTGCTTTCTTT
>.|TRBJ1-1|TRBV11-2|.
CASSLPPGASVNTEAFF
TGTGCCAGCAGCTTACCCCCTGGGGCCTCGGTGAACACTGAAGCTTTCTTT
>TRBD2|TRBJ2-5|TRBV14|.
CASSQAGTLAGVGDF
TGTGCCAGCAGCCAAGCGGGAACACTAGCGGGAGTCGGGGACTTC
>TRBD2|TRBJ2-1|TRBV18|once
CASSPPAGGFWEQFF
TGTGCCAGCTCACCACCGGCGGGAGGGTTTTGGGAGCAGTTCTTC
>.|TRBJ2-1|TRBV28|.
CASSRDSWNEQFF
TGTGCCAGCAGTAGGGATTCGTGGAATGAGCAGTTCTTC
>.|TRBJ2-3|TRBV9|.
CASSVALVPTDTQYF
TGTGCCAGCAGCGTAGCCCTCGTCCCCACAGATACGCAGTATTTT
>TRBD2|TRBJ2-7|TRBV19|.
CASSIGTSGGGYDEQYF
TGTGCCAGTAGTATAGGGACTAGCGGTGGGGGCTACGACGAGCAGTACTTC
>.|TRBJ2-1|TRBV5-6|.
CASSDPLRELSYNEQFF
TGTGCCAGCAGCGATCCGTTAAGGGAGCTCTCCTACAATGAGCAGTTCTTC
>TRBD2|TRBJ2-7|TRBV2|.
CASSDRSSGSYEQYF
TGTGCCAGCAGTGACAGGTCTAGCGGGAGCTACGAGCAGTACTTC
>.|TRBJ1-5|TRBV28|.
CASRLRGQPQHF
TGTGCCAGCAGGCTCAGGGGTCAGCCCCAGCATTTT
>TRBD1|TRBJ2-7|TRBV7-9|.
CASSLDRGYEQYF
TGTGCCAGCAGCTTAGACAGGGGGTACGAGCAGTACTTC
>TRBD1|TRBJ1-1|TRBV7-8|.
CASSLAEGGVRDTEAFF
TGTGCCAGCAGCTTAGCGGAAGGGGGCGTAAGGGATACTGAAGCTTTCTTT
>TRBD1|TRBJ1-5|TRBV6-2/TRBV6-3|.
CASSYSRDRGGNQPQHF
TGTGCCAGCAGTTACTCCCGGGACAGGGGGGGCAATCAGCCCCAGCATTTT
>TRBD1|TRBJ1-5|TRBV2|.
CASSESPDRSRNQPQHF
TGTGCCAGCAGTGAATCCCCGGACAGGAGTAGAAATCAGCCCCAGCATTTT
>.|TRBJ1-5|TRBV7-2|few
CASSPEVLDQPQHF
TGTGCCAGCAGCCCTGAGGTACTAGATCAGCCCCAGCATTTT
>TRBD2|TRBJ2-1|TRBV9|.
CASSALAGGNEQFF
TGTGCCAGCAGCGCCCTAGCGGGGGGCAATGAGCAGTTCTTC